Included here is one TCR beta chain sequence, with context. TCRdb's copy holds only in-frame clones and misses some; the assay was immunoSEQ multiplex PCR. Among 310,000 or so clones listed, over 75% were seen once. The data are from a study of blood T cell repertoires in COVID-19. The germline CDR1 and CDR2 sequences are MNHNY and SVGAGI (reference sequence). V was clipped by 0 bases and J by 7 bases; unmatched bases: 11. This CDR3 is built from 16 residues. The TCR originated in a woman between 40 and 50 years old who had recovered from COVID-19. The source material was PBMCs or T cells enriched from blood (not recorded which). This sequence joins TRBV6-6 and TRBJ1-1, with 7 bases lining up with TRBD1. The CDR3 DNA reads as TGTGCCAGCAGTTACTCTAGGGGGCGCGGGGTAGATGAAGCTTTCTTT. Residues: CASSYSRGRGVDEAFF.